These T cell receptor beta chains were read from a single sample in a study of blood T cells in healthy people across ages. TCRdb called the 5' RACE reads again in MiXCR, with one record for every CDR3 protein. The table records more than 1,400,000 distinct CDR3 sequences, around 42% of them present only once. Input material: blood. These receptors were collected from a woman aged 18-30 years in good health. The CDR3 runs from the conserved cysteine through the conserved F or W. Fields, in order: J gene, D gene, V gene, clone size, CDR3 protein, CDR3 DNA. D genes are given only for firm matches. Rows may omit the clone size; those that give it use once, few, many or a size class.

>TRBJ1-5|TRBD1|TRBV10-3|many
CAISELGGGNQPQHF
TGTGCCATCAGTGAACTAGGGGGCGGCAATCAGCCCCAGCATTTT
>TRBJ2-7|TRBD1|TRBV7-2|few
CASSLTGQFDEQYF
TGTGCCAGCAGCTTAACGGGACAGTTCGACGAGCAGTACTTC
>TRBJ2-7|TRBD2|TRBV3-1|few
CASSPTSGRTTYEQYF
TGTGCCAGCAGCCCGACTAGCGGGAGGACTACCTACGAGCAGTACTTC
>TRBJ1-1|.|TRBV7-9|few
CASSLVPAEAFF
TGTGCCAGCAGCTTAGTTCCGGCTGAAGCTTTCTTT
>TRBJ1-2|TRBD1|TRBV6-2/TRBV6-3|few
CASRPGTGSTANYGYTF
TGTGCCAGCAGACCCGGGACAGGGTCAACCGCTAACTATGGCTACACCTTC
>TRBJ1-5|TRBD1|TRBV24-1|.
CATRWGQVNDQPQHF
TGTGCCACCAGATGGGGACAGGTAAACGATCAGCCCCAGCATTTT
>TRBJ1-2|.|TRBV12-3/TRBV12-4|.
CASSLHRETPNFIYGYTF
TGTGCCAGCAGTTTACATCGCGAAACCCCCAACTTTATCTATGGCTACACCTTC
>TRBJ1-5|.|TRBV20-1|.
CSAPVGNQPQHF
TGCAGTGCCCCAGTAGGAAATCAGCCCCAGCATTTT
>TRBJ2-1|.|TRBV11-2|.
CASSLPRGEQFF
TGTGCCAGCAGCCTCCCTAGGGGTGAGCAGTTCTTC
>TRBJ2-5|TRBD1|TRBV3-1|.
CASSQVGQGMETQYF
TGTGCCAGCAGCCAGGTAGGACAGGGGATGGAGACCCAGTACTTC
>TRBJ2-7|TRBD2|TRBV4-1|.
CASSQGLAGANSYEQYF
TGCGCCAGCAGCCAAGGTTTAGCGGGGGCCAACTCCTACGAGCAGTACTTC
>TRBJ2-7|.|TRBV20-1|.
CSAARDGIGNEQYF
TGCAGTGCCGCCCGGGATGGCATAGGAAACGAGCAGTACTTC
>TRBJ2-2|.|TRBV10-2|.
CASADEELFF
TGCGCCAGCGCCGACGAGGAGCTGTTTTTT
>TRBJ1-1|.|TRBV18|once
CASSRQALDTEAFF
TGTGCCAGCTCACGGCAAGCCCTGGACACTGAAGCTTTCTTT
>TRBJ2-3|.|TRBV7-3|.
CASSSSSGADTQYF
TGTGCCAGCAGCTCCTCGTCCGGTGCAGATACGCAGTATTTT
>TRBJ2-7|.|TRBV14|.
CASSPDLGHEQYF
TGTGCCAGCAGCCCAGATCTGGGCCACGAGCAGTACTTC
>TRBJ2-2|.|TRBV4-1|.
CASSQEGGRNTGELFF
TGCGCCAGCAGCCAAGAGGGAGGCCGGAACACCGGGGAGCTGTTTTTT
>TRBJ2-4|.|TRBV10-1|few
CALQGTAQYF
TGCGCCCTTCAAGGCACAGCACAGTACTTC
>TRBJ2-3|TRBD1|TRBV2|few
CASSDGDRDADTQYF
TGTGCCAGCAGTGATGGCGACAGGGACGCAGATACGCAGTATTTT
>TRBJ2-3|.|TRBV20-1|.
CSARDPQGNTDTQYF
TGCAGTGCTAGAGATCCTCAGGGAAACACAGATACGCAGTATTTT
>TRBJ2-7|.|TRBV27|.
CASSLSSLGPQSYEQYF
TGTGCCAGCAGTTTATCGAGTCTTGGACCCCAGTCCTACGAGCAGTACTTC
>TRBJ2-2|.|TRBV20-1|few
CSAKTAAGTDTGELFF
TGCAGTGCTAAAACCGCGGCAGGGACGGACACCGGGGAGCTGTTTTTT
>TRBJ1-5|TRBD1|TRBV20-1|.
CSASKRTGGSNQPQHF
TGCAGTGCTAGCAAACGGACAGGGGGGAGCAATCAGCCCCAGCATTTT
>TRBJ1-2|TRBD1|TRBV24-1|.
CATSGQGASYGYTF
TGTGCCACCAGTGGACAGGGGGCGTCTTATGGCTACACCTTC
>TRBJ1-5|.|TRBV2|.
CASRRENSNQPQHF
TGTGCCAGCAGGAGGGAGAATAGCAATCAGCCCCAGCATTTT
>TRBJ2-7|TRBD2|TRBV4-1|.
CASSQGLADNSYEQYF
TGCGCCAGCAGCCAAGGGCTAGCGGACAACTCCTACGAGCAGTACTTC
>TRBJ1-2|TRBD1|TRBV7-9|few
CASSFTGDRGGYTF
TGTGCCAGCAGCTTCACAGGGGATCGTGGTGGCTACACCTTC
>TRBJ2-3|TRBD1|TRBV6-5|.
CASQTGGHSIDTQYF
TGTGCCAGCCAAACAGGGGGACACAGCATAGATACGCAGTATTTT
>TRBJ1-6|.|TRBV6-6|.
CASSYSSAGSNSPLHF
TGTGCCAGCAGTTACTCGTCCGCAGGGTCGAATTCACCCCTCCACTTT